This T cell receptor (beta chain) was obtained from a study of PD-L1 blockade in urothelial cancer. Study overall: Between 0 and 3 prior chemotherapy regimens had been given to patients. Median blood clonality was about 0.081, with about 81,000 unique TCRs. At 3 weeks after treatment start (second dose) and again at 6 weeks, blood was analyzed.

The table came from immunoSEQ multiplex PCR; TCRdb's copy has only in-frame clones and leaves some out. The sample holds roughly 120,000 clones; 85% to 90% are singletons and the top ten take under 2%. This sample's time point: peripheral blood 6 weeks after treatment start. The patients had locally advanced or metastatic urothelial carcinoma. Material: PBMCs, obtained around atezolizumab (anti-PD-L1) treatment. This TCR was recovered from a man between 60 and 75 years old with urothelial cancer.

CDR3 sequence reads: CATLGGGGELFF. The CDR3 DNA reads TGTGCCACCTTGGGGGGAGGCGGGGAGCTGTTTTTT. This rearrangement joins TRBV28 to TRBJ2-2; D perhaps matches TRBD2 (6 bases). The germline V gene encodes CDR1 MDHEN and CDR2 SYDVKM. This CDR3 has 12 amino acids. Between the trimmed V and J ends, which lost 10 bases and 7 bases, there was a span of 13 bases.